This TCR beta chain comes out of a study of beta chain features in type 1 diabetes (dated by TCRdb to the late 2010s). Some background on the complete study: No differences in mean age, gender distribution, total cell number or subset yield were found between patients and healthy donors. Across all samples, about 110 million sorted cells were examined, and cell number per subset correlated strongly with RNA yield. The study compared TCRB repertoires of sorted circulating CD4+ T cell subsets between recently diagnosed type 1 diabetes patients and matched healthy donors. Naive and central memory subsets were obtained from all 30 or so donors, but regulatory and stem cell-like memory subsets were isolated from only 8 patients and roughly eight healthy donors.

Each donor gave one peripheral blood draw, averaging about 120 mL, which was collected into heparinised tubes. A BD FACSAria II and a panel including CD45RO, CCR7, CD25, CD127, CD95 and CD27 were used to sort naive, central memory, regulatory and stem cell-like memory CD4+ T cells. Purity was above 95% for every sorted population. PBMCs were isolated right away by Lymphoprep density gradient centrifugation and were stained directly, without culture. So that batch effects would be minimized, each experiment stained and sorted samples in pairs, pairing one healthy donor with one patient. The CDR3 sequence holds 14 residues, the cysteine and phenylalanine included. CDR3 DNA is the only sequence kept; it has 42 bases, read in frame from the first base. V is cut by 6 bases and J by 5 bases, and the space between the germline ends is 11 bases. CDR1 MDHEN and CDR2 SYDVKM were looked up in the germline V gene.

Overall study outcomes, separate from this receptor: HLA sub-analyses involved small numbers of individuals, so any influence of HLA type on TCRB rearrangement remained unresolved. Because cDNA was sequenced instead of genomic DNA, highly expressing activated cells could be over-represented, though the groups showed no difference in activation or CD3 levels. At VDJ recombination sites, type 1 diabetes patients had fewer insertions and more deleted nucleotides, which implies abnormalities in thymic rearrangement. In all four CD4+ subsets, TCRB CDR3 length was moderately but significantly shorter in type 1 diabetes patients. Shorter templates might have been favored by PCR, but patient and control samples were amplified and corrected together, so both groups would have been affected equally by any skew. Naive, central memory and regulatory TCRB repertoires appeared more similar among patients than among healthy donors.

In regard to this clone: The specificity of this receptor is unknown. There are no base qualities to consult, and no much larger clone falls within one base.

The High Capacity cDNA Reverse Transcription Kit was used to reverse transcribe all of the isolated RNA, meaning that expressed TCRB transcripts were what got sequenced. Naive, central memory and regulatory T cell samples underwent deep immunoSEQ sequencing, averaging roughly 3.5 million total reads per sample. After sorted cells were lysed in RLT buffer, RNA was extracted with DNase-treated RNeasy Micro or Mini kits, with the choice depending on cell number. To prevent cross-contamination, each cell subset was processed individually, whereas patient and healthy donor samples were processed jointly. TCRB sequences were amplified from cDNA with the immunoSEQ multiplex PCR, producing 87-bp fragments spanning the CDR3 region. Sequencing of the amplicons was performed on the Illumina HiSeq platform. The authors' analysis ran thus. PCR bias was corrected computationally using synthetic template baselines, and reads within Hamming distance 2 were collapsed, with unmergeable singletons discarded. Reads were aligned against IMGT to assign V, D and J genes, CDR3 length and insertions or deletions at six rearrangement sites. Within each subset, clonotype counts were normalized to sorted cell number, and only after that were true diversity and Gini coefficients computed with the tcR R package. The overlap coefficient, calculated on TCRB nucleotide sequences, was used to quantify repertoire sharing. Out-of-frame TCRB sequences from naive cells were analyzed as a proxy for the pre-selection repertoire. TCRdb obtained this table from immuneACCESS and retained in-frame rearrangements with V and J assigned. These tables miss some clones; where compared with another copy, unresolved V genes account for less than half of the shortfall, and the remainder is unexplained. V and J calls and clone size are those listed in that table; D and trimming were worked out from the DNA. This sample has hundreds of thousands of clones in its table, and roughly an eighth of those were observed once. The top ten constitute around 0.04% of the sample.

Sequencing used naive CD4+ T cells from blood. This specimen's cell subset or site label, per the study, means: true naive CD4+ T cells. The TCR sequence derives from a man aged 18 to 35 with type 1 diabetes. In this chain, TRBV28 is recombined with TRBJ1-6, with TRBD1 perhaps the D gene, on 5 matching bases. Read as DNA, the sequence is TGTGCCAGCAGGACCGGGACGAATAATTCACCCCTCCACTTT. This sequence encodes CASRTGTNNSPLHF.